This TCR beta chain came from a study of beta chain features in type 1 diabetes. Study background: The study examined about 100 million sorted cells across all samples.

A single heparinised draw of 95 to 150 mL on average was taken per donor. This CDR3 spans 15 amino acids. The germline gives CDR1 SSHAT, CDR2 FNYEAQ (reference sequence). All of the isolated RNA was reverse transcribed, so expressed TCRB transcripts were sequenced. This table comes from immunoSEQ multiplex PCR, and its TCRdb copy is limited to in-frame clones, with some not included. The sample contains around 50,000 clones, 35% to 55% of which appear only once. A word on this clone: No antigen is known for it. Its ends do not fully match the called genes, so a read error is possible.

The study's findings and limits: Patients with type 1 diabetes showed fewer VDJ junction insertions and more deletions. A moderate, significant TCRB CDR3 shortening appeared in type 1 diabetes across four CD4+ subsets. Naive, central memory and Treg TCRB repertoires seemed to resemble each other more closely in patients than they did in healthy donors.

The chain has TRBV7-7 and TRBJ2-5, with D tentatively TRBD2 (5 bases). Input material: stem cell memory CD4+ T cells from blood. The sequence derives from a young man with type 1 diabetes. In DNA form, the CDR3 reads TGTGCTAGCAGCTTAGGCGGAGCGGTTCAGGAGACCCAGTACTTC. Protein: CASSLGGAVQETQYF.